This T cell receptor beta chain originates from a study of blood T cells in healthy people across ages. Combining a sample-barcoded 5' primer with a J-beta primer mix, a second PCR ran for 7 to 11 cycles. MiXCR was run by TCRdb on the 5' RACE reads, yielding one entry per CDR3 protein. Found here are about 1.8 million distinct CDR3 sequences, 40% to 55% of them singletons; the top ten hold approximately 2%. The length of the CDR3 is 10 residues. Trimming cost V 3 bases and J 5 bases, with 4 bases left between them. Germline V gene data show CDR1 as SQVTM and CDR2 as ANQGSEA. The TCR was taken from a woman aged 40 to 50 in good health. This chain links TRBV29-1 with TRBJ1-2; D gene ambiguous. The sequencing sample was made of blood. DNA of the CDR3: TGCAGCGTTGATGAGTATGGCTACACCTTC. Translating gives CSVDEYGYTF.